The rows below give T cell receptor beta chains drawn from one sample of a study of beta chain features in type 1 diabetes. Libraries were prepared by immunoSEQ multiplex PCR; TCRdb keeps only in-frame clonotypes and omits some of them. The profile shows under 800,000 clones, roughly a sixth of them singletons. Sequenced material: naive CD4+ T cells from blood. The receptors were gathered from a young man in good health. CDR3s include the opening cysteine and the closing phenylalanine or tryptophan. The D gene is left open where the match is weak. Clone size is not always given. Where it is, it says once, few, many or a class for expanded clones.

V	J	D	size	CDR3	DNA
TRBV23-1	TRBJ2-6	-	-	CASSRADGGNSGANVLTF	TGCGCCAGCAGTCGCGCGGACGGGGGAAACTCTGGGGCCAACGTCCTGACTTTC
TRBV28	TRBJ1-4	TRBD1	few	CASGAQGNNEKLFF	TGTGCCAGCGGGGCACAGGGGAATAATGAAAAACTGTTTTTT
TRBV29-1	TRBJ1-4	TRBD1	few	CSGLGQGNEKLFF	TGCAGCGGGCTGGGACAGGGTAATGAAAAACTGTTTTTT
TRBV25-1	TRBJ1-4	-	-	CALGSNLAGVNEKLFF	TGTGCCCTAGGTAGTAATTTGGCAGGGGTTAATGAAAAACTGTTTTTT
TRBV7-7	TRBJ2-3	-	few	CASSFGNQAHTQYF	TGTGCCAGCAGCTTCGGGAACCAGGCCCATACGCAGTATTTT
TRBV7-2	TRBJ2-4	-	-	CASSLRRNIQYF	TGTGCCAGCAGCTTACGGCGGAACATTCAGTACTTC
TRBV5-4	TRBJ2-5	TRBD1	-	CASSFGRQGLGETQYF	TGTGCCAGCAGCTTCGGCCGACAGGGCTTGGGAGAGACCCAGTACTTC
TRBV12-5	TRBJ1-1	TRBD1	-	CASGPPGRGRITEAFF	TGTGCTAGTGGTCCCCCAGGCAGGGGGCGTATCACTGAAGCTTTCTTT
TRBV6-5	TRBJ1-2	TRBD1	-	CASRRDRGPYGYTF	TGTGCCAGCAGAAGGGACAGGGGGCCGTATGGCTACACCTTC
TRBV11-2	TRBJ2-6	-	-	CASSVAGANVLTF	TGTGCCAGCAGTGTCGCTGGGGCCAACGTCCTGACTTTC
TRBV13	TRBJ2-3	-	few	CASSLGSGGGTDTQYF	TGTGCCAGCAGCTTAGGATCGGGGGGCGGCACAGATACGCAGTATTTT
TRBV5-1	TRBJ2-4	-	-	CASSLEDRGAKNIQYF	TGCGCCAGCAGCTTGGAGGACCGGGGAGCCAAAAACATTCAGTACTTC
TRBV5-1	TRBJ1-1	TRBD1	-	CASSYHGTAMNTEAFF	TGCGCCAGCAGCTACCACGGGACAGCCATGAACACTGAAGCTTTCTTT
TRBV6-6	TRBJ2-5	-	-	CASSYSAGHKGTQYF	TGTGCCAGCAGTTACTCGGCGGGACACAAGGGGACCCAGTACTTC
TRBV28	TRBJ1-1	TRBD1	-	CASSSTGGRTEAFF	TGTGCCAGCAGTTCGACAGGGGGGAGGACTGAAGCTTTCTTT
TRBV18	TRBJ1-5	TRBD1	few	CASSPWRGLQPQHF	TGTGCCAGCTCACCATGGAGGGGGCTTCAGCCCCAGCATTTT
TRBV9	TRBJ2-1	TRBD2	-	CASSVEGSGRPSDRYNEQFF	TGTGCCAGCAGCGTAGAAGGTAGCGGGAGACCGAGCGATCGGTACAATGAGCAGTTCTTC
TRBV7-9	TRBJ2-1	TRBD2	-	CASGTSGPYNEQFF	TGTGCCAGCGGGACTAGCGGACCCTACAATGAGCAGTTCTTC
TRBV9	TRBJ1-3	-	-	CASSVAAGRSSGNTIYF	TGTGCCAGCAGCGTAGCAGCAGGGCGAAGCTCTGGAAACACCATATATTTT
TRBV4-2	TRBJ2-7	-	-	CASSQVGAPYEQYF	TGTGCCAGCAGCCAAGTCGGGGCCCCCTACGAGCAGTACTTC
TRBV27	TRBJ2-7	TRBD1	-	CASSLLPGDRGPGSAYEQYF	TGTGCCAGCAGCCTTCTTCCTGGGGACAGGGGGCCTGGTTCTGCCTACGAGCAGTACTTC
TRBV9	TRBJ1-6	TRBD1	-	CASSDRQGYYSPLHF	TGTGCCAGCAGCGACCGACAGGGCTATTATTCACCCCTCCACTTT
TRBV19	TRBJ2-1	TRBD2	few	CASHKREEFF	TGTGCCAGTCACAAGCGGGAGGAGTTCTTC
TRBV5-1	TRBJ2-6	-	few	CASSQLGGRSGANVLTF	TGCGCCAGCTCGCAACTGGGCGGCCGCTCTGGGGCCAACGTCCTGACTTTC
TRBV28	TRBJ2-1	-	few	CASRPGGSSYNEQFF	TGTGCCAGCAGGCCAGGGGGGAGCTCCTACAATGAGCAGTTCTTC
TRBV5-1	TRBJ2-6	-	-	CASERAAGANVLTF	TGCGCCAGCGAGAGGGCGGCCGGGGCCAACGTCCTGACTTTC
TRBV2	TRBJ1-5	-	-	CASSVQQLNQPQHF	TGTGCCAGCAGTGTACAACAGCTAAATCAGCCCCAGCATTTT
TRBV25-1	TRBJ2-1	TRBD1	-	CANRGQGGDNEQFF	TGTGCCAACAGAGGACAGGGTGGAGACAATGAGCAGTTCTTC